This entry lists 21 T cell receptor beta chains sequenced from one sample in a study of CD8 T cells in Susac syndrome. The RNA input was about 0.45 to 1 ug, and it was reverse transcribed with random hexamers. MiXCR was run by TCRdb on the immunoSEQ multiplex PCR reads, yielding one entry per CDR3 protein. Of more than 150,000 distinct CDR3 sequences in the sample, approximately 95% were seen once. Sequencing was carried out using CD4+ T cells from PBMCs. The source of these receptors is a human donor with Susac syndrome.

CDR3 region: CAIRGQAGEQYF. The CDR3 nucleotides are TGTGCCATCAGGGGCCAGGCGGGCGAGCAGTACTTC. The chain is built from TRBV10-3 and TRBJ2-7, with D tentatively TRBD2 (5 bases). CDR3 length: 12 residues. Germline lookup yields CDR1 ENHRY and CDR2 SYGVKD. Trimming stripped 6 bases from V and 6 bases from J, with 12 bases between.

The V call is TRBV20-1, the J call TRBJ2-3; no reliable D call. Germline V gene lookup returns CDR1 DFQATT and CDR2 SNEGSKA (reference sequence). With 4 bases removed from V and 1 base from J, the gap between germline ends came to 12 bases. The CDR3 length is 14 residues. The CDR3 DNA sequence: TGCAGTGCTAATAGTTATGTGGGCACAGATACGCAGTATTTT. Its translation is CSANSYVGTDTQYF.

This sequence joins TRBV30 and TRBJ1-2; 8 bases match TRBD1. The J segment lost 2 bases and the V segment lost 4 bases, leaving 6 bases of the junction unmatched. The CDR3 is 14 residues long. Germline V gene data show CDR1 as GTSNPN and CDR2 as SVGIG (reference sequence). The CDR3 spells CAWMAAGGNYGYTF. DNA for the CDR3: TGTGCCTGGATGGCGGCAGGGGGCAACTATGGCTACACCTTC.

This chain joins TRBV24-1 and TRBJ2-1, with D unclear. CDR3 length: 15 amino acids. Per the germline V gene, CDR1 is KGHDR and CDR2 is SFDVKD. Trimming left V 5 bases short and J 1 base short, with 11 bases between. For the CDR3, the DNA is TGTGCCACCAGTGGCACGGATGAGTCCTACAATGAGCAGTTCTTC. As protein: CATSGTDESYNEQFF.

The chain combines TRBV19 with TRBJ1-2; tentatively, D is TRBD1 (6 bases). Germline V gives CDR1 LNHDA, CDR2 SQIVND (reference sequence). The CDR3 contains 13 residues. V lost 10 bases, J lost 2 bases, and 14 bases lay in between. The CDR3 is CATDGGGNYGYTF. As DNA, the CDR3 is TGTGCCACCGACGGAGGGGGGAACTATGGCTACACCTTC.

The chain has TRBV12-3 or TRBV12-4 and TRBJ2-7, with 10 bases lining up with TRBD1. V lost 5 bases to trimming and J lost 3 bases; unmatched junction nucleotides: 7. CDR3 length: 15 residues. CDR3 DNA sequence: TGTGCCAGCAGTAGCAGACAGGGGGCGGACTACGAGCAGTACTTC. Translated, it gives CASSSRQGADYEQYF.

The gene calls are TRBV29-1 and TRBJ2-7, with D possibly being TRBD1 (5 bases). Between the trimmed V and J ends, which lost 2 bases and 0 bases, there was a span of 5 bases. The CDR3 totals 12 residues. The germline CDR1 and CDR2 sequences are SQVTM and ANQGSEA. CDR3 nucleotide sequence: TGCAGCGTTGAACAGGGCTCCTACGAGCAGTACTTC. It is translated as CSVEQGSYEQYF.

The gene calls are TRBV12-3 or TRBV12-4 and TRBJ1-3; possibly TRBD1 for D (5 bases). The CDR3 sequence is 15 residues long. Deletions cut 6 bases from V and 3 bases from J, with 15 bases between. As DNA, the CDR3 is TGTGCCAGCAGCCCCCGGGGCGGAGGTGGAAACACCATATATTTT. Its protein product is CASSPRGGGGNTIYF.

The rearrangement uses TRBV6-2 or TRBV6-3 and TRBJ1-1, with D hard to call. V was trimmed by 6 bases and J by 2 bases, leaving 10 bases between them. CDR1 MNHEY and CDR2 SVGEGT come from the germline V gene. This CDR3 comprises 13 residues. Here the CDR3 DNA reads TGTGCCAGCAGCTTCACAGCTAACACTGAAGCTTTCTTT. Protein sequence: CASSFTANTEAFF.

The rearrangement joins TRBV4-1 to TRBJ1-6; 12 bases are shared with TRBD1. CDR3 length: 17 residues. The J segment lost 8 bases and the V segment lost 0 bases, leaving 5 bases of the junction unmatched. Germline CDR1 is MGHRA and CDR2 is YSYEKL. CDR3 DNA sequence: TGCGCCAGCAGCCAAGAAGGGACAGGGGGCGAGGATTCACCCCTCCACTTT. This codes for CASSQEGTGGEDSPLHF.

This rearrangement joins TRBV27 to TRBJ1-1; D may be TRBD1 (5 bases). The germline CDR1 and CDR2 sequences are MNHEY and SMNVEV (reference sequence). CDR3 length: 16 residues. Trimming pared 3 bases from V and 4 bases from J, leaving 18 bases between. CDR3 sequence: CASSLGQPTGVTEAFF. The CDR3, as DNA: TGTGCCAGCAGTTTGGGGCAGCCTACTGGAGTCACTGAAGCTTTCTTT.

Only one count was recorded for this clonotype. This chain joins TRBV3-1 and TRBJ2-2, with TRBD1 matching over 7 bases. The CDR3 is 14 amino acids. J lost 5 bases, V lost 4 bases, and 4 bases had no gene match. Germline CDR1 LGHDT, CDR2 YNNKEL (reference sequence). The CDR3 loop reads CASSPNRGTGELFF. The CDR3 bases are TGTGCCAGCAGCCCTAACAGGGGTACCGGGGAGCTGTTTTTT.

The CDR3 coding sequence is TGTGCCAGCAGTTTGGGGGGTTACGAGACCCAGTACTTC. Its translation: CASSLGGYETQYF. The rearrangement links TRBV28 to TRBJ2-5, with a tentative D call TRBD2 (6 bases). Trimming cost V 3 bases and J 5 bases, with 10 bases left between them. The CDR3 extends over 13 amino acids. Per the germline V gene, CDR1 is MDHEN and CDR2 is SYDVKM.

V usage is TRBV27 and J usage is TRBJ1-6, with D possibly TRBD1 on 6 matching bases. Trimming removed 6 bases at V and 10 bases at J, with 13 bases between. The germline CDR1 and CDR2 sequences are MNHEY and SMNVEV (reference sequence). The CDR3 totals 13 residues. The CDR3 here is CASRGAAGSPLHF. As DNA, the CDR3 is TGTGCCAGCAGGGGGGCGGCGGGATCACCCCTCCACTTT.

CDR3: CASSFRDQPQHF. The DNA of the CDR3 is TGTGCCAGTAGTTTCCGGGATCAGCCCCAGCATTTT. The chain combines TRBV19 with TRBJ1-5; D is uncertain. Germline V gives CDR1 LNHDA, CDR2 SQIVND (reference sequence). CDR3 length: 12 residues. The V and J ends lost 5 bases and 5 bases respectively, with 7 bases between them.

This chain links TRBV13 with TRBJ2-1; TRBD1 aligns across 8 bases. Germline V gene lookup returns CDR1 PRHDT and CDR2 FYEKMQ (reference sequence). The CDR3 runs 17 residues. V trimming: 5 bases; J trimming: 7 bases; junction bases outside the gene matches: 16. CDR3 DNA sequence: TGTGCCAGCAGCAAAATCCAGGGGGCAAATCAGAGTAATGAGCAGTTCTTC. Translating it yields CASSKIQGANQSNEQFF. Looking up the rest from reference TRBV13 and TRBJ2-1 gives the full variable domain: AAGVIQSPRHLIKEKRETATLKCYPIPRHDTVYWYQQGPGQDPQFLISFYEKMQSDKGSIPDRFSAQQFSDYHSELNMSSLELGDSALYFCASSKIQGANQSNEQFFGPGTRLTVL.

J is TRBJ2-1 and V is TRBV28; tentative D call: TRBD2 (5 bases). The CDR3 runs 14 residues. CDR1 is MDHEN, CDR2 SYDVKM, per germline. V gave up 8 bases and J gave up 7 bases, with 18 bases separating them. The CDR3 DNA reads TGTGCCAGCTCCAGCTCAGGTCAGCGGAATGAGCAGTTCTTC. Its protein is CASSSSGQRNEQFF.

The chain carries TRBV9 and TRBJ1-1, with a weak D call TRBD1 (5 bases). Looked up from germline, CDR1 is SGDLS and CDR2 is YYNGEE. The CDR3 sequence is 15 residues long. V lost 0 bases, J lost 5 bases, and 14 bases lay in between. Here the CDR3 reads CASSVAVQKGTEAFF. In DNA form, the CDR3 reads TGTGCCAGCAGCGTAGCGGTACAGAAGGGGACTGAAGCTTTCTTT.

In this sample, this clonotype turned up once. The chain links TRBV30 to TRBJ2-1; 10 nucleotides line up with TRBD1. The trim removed 5 bases at V and 4 bases at J, leaving 8 bases unmatched. There are 15 residues in the CDR3. The germline V gene encodes CDR1 GTSNPN and CDR2 SVGIG (reference sequence). The CDR3 sequence is CAWDSRTGGYNEQFF. The DNA of the CDR3 is TGTGCCTGGGATTCACGGACAGGGGGATACAATGAGCAGTTCTTC.

This clonotype was seen just once. The chain is built from TRBV20-1 and TRBJ2-3; D is unresolved. The CDR3 has 15 amino acids. V lost 6 bases and J 2 bases, leaving 18 bases between the germline ends. Germline V gene data show CDR1 as DFQATT and CDR2 as SNEGSKA (reference sequence). CDR3 DNA sequence: TGCAGTGCCCCGGCCCCATTGACCGCCACAGATACGCAGTATTTT. Protein product: CSAPAPLTATDTQYF.

This sequence joins TRBV3-1 and TRBJ1-3, with a weak D call TRBD1 (6 bases). V gave up 1 base and J gave up 0 bases, with 10 bases separating them. CDR1 LGHDT and CDR2 YNNKEL come from the germline V gene (reference sequence). This CDR3 spans 16 amino acids. The CDR3 loop is CASSQAGQTSGNTIYF. The CDR3 DNA reads as TGTGCCAGCAGCCAAGCTGGACAGACCTCTGGAAACACCATATATTTT. Based on the CDR3 plus reference TRBV3-1 and TRBJ1-3, the full variable domain is DTAVSQTPKYLVTQMGNDKSIKCEQNLGHDTMYWYKQDSKKFLKIMFSYNNKELIINETVPNRFSPKSPDKAHLNLHINSLELGDSAVYFCASSQAGQTSGNTIYFGEGSWLTVV.